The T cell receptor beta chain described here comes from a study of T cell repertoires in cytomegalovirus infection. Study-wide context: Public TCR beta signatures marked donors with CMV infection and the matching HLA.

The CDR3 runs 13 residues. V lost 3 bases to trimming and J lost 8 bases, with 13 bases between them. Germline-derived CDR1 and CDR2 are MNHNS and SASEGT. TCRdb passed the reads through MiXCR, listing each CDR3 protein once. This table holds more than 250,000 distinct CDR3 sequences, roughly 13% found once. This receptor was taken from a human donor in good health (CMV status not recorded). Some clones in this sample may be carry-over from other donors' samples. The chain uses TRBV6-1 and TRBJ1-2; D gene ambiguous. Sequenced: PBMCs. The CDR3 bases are TGTGCCAGCAGTGAGTCAGGCCTTGGAGGCTACACCTTC. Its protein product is CASSESGLGGYTF.